These 31 T cell receptor beta chains were sequenced from one sample in a study of Graves' ophthalmopathy and Graves' hyperthyroidism. RNA served as the template for amplifying TCR beta CDR3 regions. The first round was an RT-PCR with HTBI primers, and the second round was a multiplex PCR. A single record per CDR3 protein comes from TCRdb applying MiXCR to the multiplex PCR reads. The sample shows 200,000 to 300,000 distinct CDR3 sequences, approximately 42% of them seen only once. Sequencing was done on a sample of peripheral blood. The receptor source for this set is an adult man with Graves' ophthalmopathy.

This chain links TRBV7-9 with TRBJ2-5, with TRBD2 matching 9 bases. This CDR3 region has 15 residues. In germline, CDR1 is SEHNR, CDR2 FQNEAQ (reference sequence). The junction had 5 bases not matched to a gene; V was cut back by 1 base and J by 5 bases. CDR3 sequence reads: CASSLGAGGWETQYF. The CDR3 region has the DNA TGTGCCAGCAGCTTAGGAGCGGGGGGCTGGGAGACCCAGTACTTC.

This chain connects TRBV5-5 to TRBJ2-5; tentatively, D is TRBD1 or TRBD2 (5 bases each). CDR1 SGHKS and CDR2 YYEKEE come from the germline V gene (reference sequence). Between the trimmed V and J ends, which lost 0 bases and 5 bases, there was a span of 14 bases. This CDR3 comprises 15 residues. CDR3 DNA: TGTGCCAGCAGCTTGGGACTGGGGGAGATGGAGACCCAGTACTTC. Translated, it gives CASSLGLGEMETQYF.

The chain is built from TRBV10-3 and TRBJ2-2, with a weak D call TRBD2 (6 bases). Trimming left V 9 bases short and J 1 base short, with 12 bases between. There are 14 residues in the CDR3. CDR1 and CDR2 (germline): ENHRY, SYGVKD. CDR3 DNA sequence: TGTGCCATGAGGAGGGTCCTGAACACCGGGGAGCTGTTTTTT. This codes for CAMRRVLNTGELFF.

This clonotype came up a few times. This chain joins TRBV19 and TRBJ1-5; 10 bases agree with TRBD1. This CDR3 has 15 amino acids. V was clipped by 3 bases and J by 8 bases; unmatched bases: 7. CDR1 and CDR2 from the germline V gene are LNHDA and SQIVND (reference sequence). This CDR3 reads CASSIGDRGRKPQHF. CDR3 sequence (DNA): TGTGCCAGTAGTATTGGGGACAGGGGAAGGAAGCCCCAGCATTTT.

The CDR3 here is CSVEGSDGYTF. In nucleotides, the CDR3 is TGCAGCGTTGAGGGGTCGGATGGCTACACCTTC. The chain couples TRBV29-1 to TRBJ1-2; the D is unclear. V shed 3 bases and J shed 6 bases, with 8 bases lying between them. This CDR3 is 11 amino acids long. Germline V gives CDR1 SQVTM, CDR2 ANQGSEA.

This chain links TRBV7-9 with TRBJ2-5; D remains unclear. Germline loops: CDR1 SEHNR, CDR2 FQNEAQ (reference sequence). CDR3 size: 15 residues. Trimming stripped 1 base from V and 0 bases from J, with 9 bases between. CDR3 protein: CASSLDLLYQETQYF. CDR3 DNA: TGTGCCAGCAGCTTAGACTTATTGTACCAAGAGACCCAGTACTTC.

This clonotype was counted a few times. The chain employs TRBV9 and TRBJ1-6, with a possible D match to TRBD1 (5 bases). Germline V gene lookup returns CDR1 SGDLS and CDR2 YYNGEE. CDR3 length: 15 residues. Trimming cost V 6 bases and J 1 base, with 11 bases left between them. The CDR3 nucleotides read TGTGCCAGCAAGGAGGGGAATTCCTATAATTCACCCCTCCACTTT. Its protein product is CASKEGNSYNSPLHF.

V usage is TRBV7-9 and J usage is TRBJ1-2; 9 bases align to TRBD1. Germline lookup yields CDR1 SEHNR and CDR2 FQNEAQ (reference sequence). The CDR3 has 14 residues. V was pared by 1 base and J by 8 bases, with 5 bases of the junction left unmatched. CDR3: CASSLDRGLVGYTF. The CDR3 bases are TGTGCCAGCAGCTTAGACAGGGGGCTAGTAGGCTACACCTTC.

The chain combines TRBV2 with TRBJ2-1; TRBD2 matches at 9 bases. The J segment lost 10 bases and the V segment lost 4 bases, leaving 8 bases of the junction unmatched. Germline values: CDR1 SNHLY, CDR2 FYNNEI. The CDR3 spans 14 residues. As DNA, the CDR3 is TGTGCCAGCAGTGCGTGGCGGGGGGGAAACGAGCAGTTCTTC. This gives the protein CASSAWRGGNEQFF.

This chain joins TRBV3-1 and TRBJ2-2; 8 bases fit TRBD2. CDR3 length: 15 residues. Unmatched junction bases numbered 4, after V lost 3 bases and J lost 4 bases. Germline lookup yields CDR1 LGHDT and CDR2 YNNKEL (reference sequence). The CDR3 protein is CASSQLAGPTGELFF. The DNA of the CDR3 is TGTGCCAGCAGCCAGCTAGCGGGCCCCACCGGGGAGCTGTTTTTT.

This clonotype was seen a handful of times. This chain links TRBV7-9 with TRBJ2-2; 10 bases are shared with TRBD2. This CDR3 has 16 amino acids. Per germline, CDR1 SEHNR and CDR2 FQNEAQ (reference sequence). J gave up 3 bases and V 4 bases, and 5 bases lay outside the gene matches. DNA of the CDR3: TGTGCCAGCAGCTCTCGAGCGGGAGGGGACACCGGGGAGCTGTTTTTT. Its translation: CASSSRAGGDTGELFF.

This clonotype has just a few counts. The genes are TRBV20-1 and TRBJ1-1, with 9 nucleotides matching TRBD1. Germline CDR1 is DFQATT and CDR2 is SNEGSKA (reference sequence). The trim removed 3 bases at V and 4 bases at J, leaving 6 bases unmatched. The CDR3 is 14 residues long. This chain's CDR3 is CSARGDREGTEAFF. The CDR3 nucleotides read TGCAGTGCTAGGGGGGACAGGGAGGGCACTGAAGCTTTCTTT.

Written as DNA, the CDR3 is TGCGCCAGCACCCTGGAACTGACAGGGAACTCACCCCTCCACTTT. Amino acids: CASTLELTGNSPLHF. The chain joins TRBV4-1 to TRBJ1-6; TRBD1 aligns across 7 bases. The V segment lost 7 bases and the J segment 10 bases; nucleotides outside the gene matches: 13. The germline V gene encodes CDR1 MGHRA and CDR2 YSYEKL. This CDR3 is built from 15 residues.

This sequence joins TRBV20-1 and TRBJ2-7; TRBD2 is a possible D gene (5 bases). The end of the DNA is better explained by TRBJ2-1, so the J call may be wrong. The CDR3 sequence is 13 residues long. CDR1 and CDR2 from the germline V gene are DFQATT and SNEGSKA (reference sequence). For the CDR3, the DNA is TGCAGTGCTAGAGGAGGGATATACAATGAGCAGTTCTTC. It yields the protein CSARGGIYNEQFF.

This clonotype showed up many times. The chain employs TRBV7-9 and TRBJ1-2, with TRBD1 as a possible D gene (5 bases). Germline-derived CDR1 and CDR2 are SEHNR and FQNEAQ (reference sequence). The CDR3 has 13 residues. The germline V and J ends were trimmed by 2 bases and 4 bases, with 8 bases remaining between them. Here the CDR3 DNA reads TGTGCCAGCAGCTTACAGGGAGCCTATGGCTACACCTTC. It yields the protein CASSLQGAYGYTF.

This clonotype was counted only a few times. The chain joins TRBV24-1 to TRBJ2-1; D remains unclear. The CDR3 totals 11 residues. V was shortened by 3 bases and J by 8 bases, with 4 bases between the two germline ends. The germline gives CDR1 KGHDR, CDR2 SFDVKD. The CDR3 sequence: CATSDTYEQFF. CDR3 in DNA: TGTGCCACCAGTGATACATATGAGCAGTTCTTC.

The rearrangement links TRBV19 to TRBJ2-6, with 9 bases fitting TRBD1. Germline lookup yields CDR1 LNHDA and CDR2 SQIVND (reference sequence). V gave up 5 bases and J gave up 0 bases; unmatched junction bases: 5. The CDR3 is 17 residues long. CDR3 DNA sequence: TGTGCCAGTAGTTTGGGACAGGGATACTCTGGGGCCAACGTCCTGACTTTC. Its translation: CASSLGQGYSGANVLTF.

The rearrangement uses TRBV10-3 and TRBJ2-7; 9 bases are shared with TRBD1. The CDR3 runs 15 residues. V dropped 7 bases and J dropped 5; count of bases not matched to a gene: 12. Germline V gene data show CDR1 as ENHRY and CDR2 as SYGVKD. In DNA form, the CDR3 reads TGTGCCATCACATCCACCGGGACAGGGTGGCACGAGCAGTACTTC. This sequence encodes CAITSTGTGWHEQYF.

This clonotype was observed a handful of times. This chain connects TRBV7-9 to TRBJ1-2; 12 bases match TRBD1. Losses at the gene ends were 4 bases for V and 2 bases for J; bases not matched to a gene: 2. Looked up from germline, CDR1 is SEHNR and CDR2 is FQNEAQ (reference sequence). This CDR3 is built from 15 residues. CDR3 bases: TGTGCCAGCAGCTATGGGACAGGGGGCAACTATGGCTACACCTTC. Translating it yields CASSYGTGGNYGYTF.

The V call is TRBV2, the J call TRBJ2-7, with TRBD2 identical over 9 bases. J was trimmed by 0 bases and V by 5 bases; bases with no gene match: 2. Germline loops: CDR1 SNHLY, CDR2 FYNNEI. The CDR3 totals 14 residues. The CDR3, as DNA: TGTGCCAGCAGTAGCGGGGGGTTCTCCTACGAGCAGTACTTC. It yields the protein CASSSGGFSYEQYF.

J is TRBJ2-5 and V is TRBV3-1, with D possibly being TRBD2 (6 bases). This CDR3 contains 15 residues. Germline CDR1 LGHDT, CDR2 YNNKEL (reference sequence). V was trimmed by 1 base and J by 7 bases, leaving 16 bases between them. The CDR3 bases are TGTGCCAGCAGCCAAGGGAGCGGGCCCGCGGGGACCCAGTACTTC. Amino acids: CASSQGSGPAGTQYF.

Concerning this clonotype: Compared with germline, one end of the junction differs, possibly owing to a read error. This sequence joins TRBV29-1 and TRBJ2-7; 7 nucleotides match TRBD1. Germline V lookup: CDR1 SQVTM, CDR2 ANQGSEA. The CDR3 length is 14 residues. The CDR3 bases are TGTGCCAGTAGTATTGGACAGGCCTCCTACGAGCAGCACTTC. Protein sequence: CASSIGQASYEQHF.

V and J are TRBV5-1 and TRBJ1-5, with no clear D. V lost 2 bases to trimming and J lost 6 bases, with 3 bases between them. CDR1 is SGHRS, CDR2 YFSETQ, per germline. CDR3 length: 11 residues. CDR3 region: CASSFGQPQHF. DNA of the CDR3: TGCGCCAGCAGCTTCGGTCAGCCCCAGCATTTT.

This rearrangement joins TRBV7-6 to TRBJ2-5; D is unresolved. Trimming removed 1 base at V and 5 bases at J, with 17 bases between. The CDR3 spans 16 residues. CDR1 SGHVS and CDR2 FNYEAQ come from the germline V gene. The CDR3 region has the DNA TGTGCCAGCAGCTTAGGGGTACACGGACCCCTCGAGACCCAGTACTTC. Translating gives CASSLGVHGPLETQYF.

Comment on this clonotype: In this CDR3 the conserved last residue, phenylalanine or tryptophan, is missing, so a read error is likely. The chain uses TRBV20-1 and TRBJ1-2; 7 bases align to TRBD1. There are 13 residues in the CDR3. Germline V gene data show CDR1 as DFQATT and CDR2 as SNEGSKA (reference sequence). The CDR3 nucleotides read TGCAGGGCCGCCGGGACAGCCTCCTATGGCTACACCCTC. Translated, it gives CRAAGTASYGYTL.

The rearrangement uses TRBV6-6 and TRBJ2-7; the D call may be TRBD1 or TRBD2 (5 bases each). Germline-derived CDR1 and CDR2 are MNHNY and SVGAGI (reference sequence). Deletions cut 5 bases from V and 2 bases from J, with 16 bases between. This CDR3 has 15 amino acids. The CDR3 bases are TGTGCCAGCAGTGAATGGCAGGGAGCGACCTACGAGCAGTACTTC. This sequence encodes CASSEWQGATYEQYF.

Only one count was recorded for this clonotype. V usage is TRBV20-1 and J usage is TRBJ2-7; 11 bases fit TRBD1. Per germline, CDR1 DFQATT and CDR2 SNEGSKA (reference sequence). The CDR3 loop spans 15 amino acids. J gave up 2 bases and V 6 bases, and 9 bases lay outside the gene matches. The CDR3 DNA is TGCAGTGCCAACACCGGGACAGGGGGAACCTACGAGCAGTACTTC. The encoded protein is CSANTGTGGTYEQYF.

Note on this clonotype: A read error may produce the germline difference seen at one junction end. This chain links TRBV5-1 with TRBJ2-6, with no clear D. The germline CDR1 and CDR2 sequences are SGHRS and YFSETQ. The CDR3 is 12 residues long. The CDR3 here is CASSLGGNTEAF. The CDR3 bases are TGCGCCAGCAGCTTGGGGGGTAACACTGAAGCTTTC. The full variable domain, in which reference TRBV5-1 and TRBJ2-6 provide the parts outside the CDR3, is KAGVTQTPRYLIKTRGQQVTLSCSPISGHRSVSWYQQTPGQGLQFLFEYFSETQRNKGNFPGRFSGRQFSNSRSEMNVSTLELGDSALYLCASSLGGNTEAFGAGSRLTVL.

This clonotype has a handful of counts. The chain combines TRBV7-8 with TRBJ2-2, with D possibly TRBD1 on 6 matching bases. The CDR3 runs 15 residues. V lost 5 bases, J lost 1 base, and 11 bases lay in between. Germline CDR1 and CDR2: SGHVS and FQNEAQ. The CDR3 protein is CASSPSGQNTGELFF. CDR3 nucleotides: TGTGCCAGCAGCCCCTCGGGACAGAACACCGGGGAGCTGTTTTTT.

This clonotype was counted only a few times. The chain couples TRBV20-1 to TRBJ2-5, with 8 nucleotides matching TRBD1. V shed 1 base, J shed 5 bases, and the junction held 6 bases outside the gene matches. This CDR3 is built from 14 residues. Germline assignment: CDR1 DFQATT and CDR2 SNEGSKA (reference sequence). CDR3 protein: CSARAYRGNETQYF. Here the CDR3 DNA reads TGCAGTGCTAGAGCTTACAGGGGGAACGAGACCCAGTACTTC.

As regards this clonotype: Here the CDR3 omits its conserved ending phenylalanine or tryptophan, so a read error is the likely source. The chain couples TRBV7-6 to TRBJ2-2; 11 bases map to TRBD1. The length of the CDR3 is 14 residues. From germline, CDR1 is SGHVS and CDR2 FNYEAQ. CDR3 region: CASSLGQGAGELFS. The CDR3 DNA reads TGTGCTAGCAGCTTGGGACAGGGGGCCGGGGAGCTGTTTTCT.